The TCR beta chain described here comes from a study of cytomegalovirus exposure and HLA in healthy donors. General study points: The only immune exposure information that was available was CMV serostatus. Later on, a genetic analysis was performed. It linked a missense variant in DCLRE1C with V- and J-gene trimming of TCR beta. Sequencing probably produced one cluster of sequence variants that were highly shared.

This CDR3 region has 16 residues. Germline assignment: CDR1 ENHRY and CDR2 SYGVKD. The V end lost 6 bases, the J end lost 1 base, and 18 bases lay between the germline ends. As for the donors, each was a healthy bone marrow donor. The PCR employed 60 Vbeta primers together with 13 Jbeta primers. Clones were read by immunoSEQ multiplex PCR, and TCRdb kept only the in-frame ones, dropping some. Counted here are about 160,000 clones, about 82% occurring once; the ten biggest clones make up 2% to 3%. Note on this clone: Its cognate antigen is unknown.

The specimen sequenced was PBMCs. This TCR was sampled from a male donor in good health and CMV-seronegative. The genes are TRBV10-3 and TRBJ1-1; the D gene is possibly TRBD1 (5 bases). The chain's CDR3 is CAISSPGRGKNTEAFF. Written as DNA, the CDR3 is TGTGCCATCAGCTCACCAGGGCGGGGGAAGAACACTGAAGCTTTCTTT.